Below are 5 T cell receptor beta chains sequenced from a single sample in a study of blood T cell repertoires in COVID-19. The method was immunoSEQ multiplex PCR; TCRdb's version includes in-frame clones alone and lacks a portion of them. The table includes around 300,000 clones, just under 90% detected once. Sequencing used PBMCs or T cells enriched from blood (not recorded which). The receptors here all came from a woman aged 30 to 39 who had recovered from COVID-19.

The chain joins TRBV27 to TRBJ2-3, with 10 bases identical to TRBD2. V trimming: 3 bases; J trimming: 4 bases; junction bases outside the gene matches: 13. The CDR3 covers 18 residues. Germline loops: CDR1 MNHEY, CDR2 SMNVEV (reference sequence). For the CDR3, the DNA is TGTGCCAGCAGTTTCTCTAGTGAGCTAGCGGGAGTTTCAGATACGCAGTATTTT. Translation gives CASSFSSELAGVSDTQYF.

The chain carries TRBV9 and TRBJ2-1; D is unclear. CDR3 length: 15 residues. The V and J ends lost 0 bases and 4 bases respectively, with 11 bases between them. CDR1 and CDR2 from the germline V gene are SGDLS and YYNGEE. CDR3 protein: CASSVVGSGYNEQFF. The CDR3 DNA reads as TGTGCCAGCAGCGTAGTCGGTAGTGGTTACAATGAGCAGTTCTTC.

The V call is TRBV18, the J call TRBJ1-1, with 10 positions matching TRBD1. Germline V gene data show CDR1 as KGHSH and CDR2 as LQKENI. This CDR3 comprises 15 residues. V lost 1 base to trimming and J lost 4 bases; unmatched junction nucleotides: 3. The CDR3 sequence is CASSPLRDRGTEAFF. The CDR3 nucleotides read TGTGCCAGCTCACCACTTCGGGACAGGGGCACTGAAGCTTTCTTT.

The chain combines TRBV18 with TRBJ1-5; TRBD1 matches at 10 bases. CDR1 is KGHSH, CDR2 LQKENI, per germline. This CDR3 comprises 17 residues. J gave up 6 bases and V 3 bases, and 11 bases lay outside the gene matches. CDR3 nucleotides: TGTGCCAGCTCACCTGACAGGGGGCCTTCATGGCCTCAGCCCCAGCATTTT. Encoded protein: CASSPDRGPSWPQPQHF.

The chain combines TRBV6-2 or TRBV6-3 with TRBJ2-1; 12 nucleotides line up with TRBD2. V dropped 4 bases and J dropped 4; count of bases not matched to a gene: 11. The CDR3 spans 18 residues. Germline-derived CDR1 and CDR2 are MNHEY and SVGEGT. The CDR3 nucleotides read TGTGCCAGCAGTTTACTAGCGGGAGGCCTTGGGGTATACAATGAGCAGTTCTTC. Protein product: CASSLLAGGLGVYNEQFF.